One and the same sample provided the 3 T cell receptor beta chains below, sequenced in a study of shared clonotypes between healthy human individuals. The protocol was immunoSEQ multiplex PCR, while the TCRdb copy is restricted to in-frame clones and leaves out a portion. The data contain 450,000 to 650,000 clones, roughly 79% of them singletons. The sample was PBMCs. These receptors came from a woman aged 40 to 49 in good health. Some clones in this sample may be carry-over from other donors' samples.

This chain links TRBV9 with TRBJ2-5; D perhaps matches TRBD1 (5 bases). The ends were cut back, 0 bases at V and 6 bases at J, with 9 bases in the middle. The CDR3 consists of 13 residues. Germline lookup yields CDR1 SGDLS and CDR2 YYNGEE. The CDR3 region has the DNA TGTGCCAGCAGCGTAGGGGGCTCTCAGACCCAGTACTTC. Protein product: CASSVGGSQTQYF. The full variable domain, its missing parts supplied by reference TRBV9 and TRBJ2-5, is DSGVTQTPKHLITATGQRVTLRCSPRSGDLSVYWYQQSLDQGLQFLIQYYNGEERAKGNILERFSAQQFPDLHSELNLSSLELGDSALYFCASSVGGSQTQYFGPGTRLLVL.

The V and J genes are TRBV9 and TRBJ1-1; D ambiguous. Trimming removed 0 bases at V and 1 base at J, with 7 bases between. The CDR3 covers 14 residues. The germline V gene encodes CDR1 SGDLS and CDR2 YYNGEE. The CDR3 coding sequence is TGTGCCAGCAGCGTAGCTGGCGGGAACACTGAAGCTTTCTTT. Protein: CASSVAGGNTEAFF.

The rearrangement joins TRBV19 to TRBJ2-1; 9 bases are shared with TRBD2. There are 16 residues in the CDR3. Trimming at V came to 5 bases and at J to 8 bases, leaving 13 bases not matched to a gene. Germline V lookup: CDR1 LNHDA, CDR2 SQIVND (reference sequence). The CDR3 DNA follows: TGTGCCAGTAGTCCTCGCGCGGGAGGGGGTGAAGATGAGCAGTTCTTC. It translates to CASSPRAGGGEDEQFF. Based on the CDR3 plus reference TRBV19 and TRBJ2-1, the full variable domain is DGGITQSPKYLFRKEGQNVTLSCEQNLNHDAMYWYRQDPGQGLRLIYYSQIVNDFQKGDIAEGYSVSREKKESFPLTVTSAQKNPTAFYLCASSPRAGGGEDEQFFGPGTRLTVL.